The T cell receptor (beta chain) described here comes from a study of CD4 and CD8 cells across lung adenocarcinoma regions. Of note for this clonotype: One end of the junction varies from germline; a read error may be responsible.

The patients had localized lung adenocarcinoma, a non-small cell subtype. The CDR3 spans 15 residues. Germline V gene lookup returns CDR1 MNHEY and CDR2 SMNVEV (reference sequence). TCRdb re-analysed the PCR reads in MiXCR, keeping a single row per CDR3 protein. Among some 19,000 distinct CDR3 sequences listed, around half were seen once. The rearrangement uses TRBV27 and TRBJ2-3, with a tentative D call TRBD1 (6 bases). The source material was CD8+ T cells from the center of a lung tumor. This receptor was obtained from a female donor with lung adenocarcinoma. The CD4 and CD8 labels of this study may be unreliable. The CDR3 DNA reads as TGTGCCAGGGGGTTTGGGGGCCGTGAACCAGAGACGCAGTACTTT. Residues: CARGFGGREPETQYF.